This TCR beta chain originates from a study of T cell responses to AZD1222 COVID-19 vaccine. The assay was immunoSEQ multiplex PCR, and TCRdb's table has in-frame clones only and misses some. The sample carries 150,000 to 200,000 clones, about 95% recorded once. Whole-study results and caveats: After the peak T cell response, and only then, were repertoires sampled. Spike was spanned by vaccine-associated CD4 TCRs, which were dominant at 160-218 and 743-854.

A word on this clone: Antigen unknown.

Germline V gene lookup returns CDR1 SGDLS and CDR2 YYNGEE. This CDR3 has 15 amino acids. The ends lost 0 bases at V and 3 bases at J; junction bases unmatched: 2. Specimen: peripheral blood, collected on day 0 of AZD1222 vaccination. The clonotype comes from an adult in good health. The chain carries TRBV9 and TRBJ2-2; 7 bases agree with TRBD2. The CDR3 protein is CASSVARGDTGELFF. In nucleotides, the CDR3 is TGTGCCAGCAGCGTAGCCCGGGGGGACACCGGGGAGCTGTTTTTT.